These T cell receptor beta chains were read from a single sample in a study of cytomegalovirus exposure and HLA in healthy donors. Profiled with immunoSEQ multiplex PCR; TCRdb holds only in-frame clones, not every one. The table gives roughly 120,000 clones; the top ten clones make up 2% to 2.5% of it. The sequencing sample was made of PBMCs. The receptors come from a man aged 35-49 years in good health and CMV-seronegative. Each CDR3 is given with its conserved first and last residue. D genes are given only for firm matches.

j_gene: TRBJ2-1
d_gene: -
v_gene: TRBV14
CDR3aa: CASSQGRWSYNEQFF
CDR3nt: TGTGCCAGCAGCCAGGGGAGGTGGTCCTACAATGAGCAGTTCTTC

j_gene: TRBJ2-3
d_gene: TRBD2
v_gene: TRBV5-1
CDR3aa: CASSLVGSGTTDTQYF
CDR3nt: TGCGCCAGCAGCTTGGTGGGTAGCGGGACCACAGATACGCAGTATTTT

j_gene: TRBJ2-7
d_gene: -
v_gene: TRBV29-1
CDR3aa: CSVTRGTSSYEQYF
CDR3nt: TGCAGCGTTACCAGGGGTACGAGCTCCTACGAGCAGTACTTC

j_gene: TRBJ2-7
d_gene: TRBD1
v_gene: TRBV7-2
CDR3aa: CASLNRGRDYEQYF
CDR3nt: TGTGCCAGCCTAAACAGGGGGCGAGACTACGAGCAGTACTTC

j_gene: TRBJ1-1
d_gene: TRBD1
v_gene: TRBV5-1
CDR3aa: CASSSTGVHTEAFF
CDR3nt: TGCGCCAGCAGCTCGACAGGGGTCCACACTGAAGCTTTCTTT

j_gene: TRBJ1-2
d_gene: TRBD1
v_gene: TRBV4-2
CDR3aa: CASSPTFGTGHRGYTF
CDR3nt: TGTGCCAGCAGCCCGACCTTTGGGACAGGGCATCGCGGCTACACCTTC

j_gene: TRBJ2-5
d_gene: -
v_gene: TRBV5-6
CDR3aa: CASSLGTGRGTQYF
CDR3nt: TGTGCCAGCAGCTTGGGGACAGGGAGGGGGACCCAGTACTTC

j_gene: TRBJ2-5
d_gene: TRBD2
v_gene: TRBV11-3
CDR3aa: CASSLGGVPSGETQYF
CDR3nt: TGTGCCAGCAGCTTAGGAGGAGTACCTAGCGGAGAGACCCAGTACTTC

j_gene: TRBJ1-1
d_gene: TRBD1
v_gene: TRBV5-1
CDR3aa: CASSLVPGQGNTEAFF
CDR3nt: TGCGCCAGCAGCTTGGTTCCGGGACAGGGGAACACTGAAGCTTTCTTT

j_gene: TRBJ2-2
d_gene: TRBD2
v_gene: TRBV5-1
CDR3aa: CASSLHWTSGRPDTGELFF
CDR3nt: TGCGCCAGCAGCTTACACTGGACTAGCGGGAGGCCGGACACCGGGGAGCTGTTTTTT

j_gene: TRBJ2-2
d_gene: TRBD2
v_gene: TRBV7-6
CDR3aa: CASSLLLAGNTGELFF
CDR3nt: TGTGCCAGCAGCTTACTGCTAGCGGGGAACACCGGGGAGCTGTTTTTT

j_gene: TRBJ1-2
d_gene: TRBD1
v_gene: TRBV27
CDR3aa: CASSLSVTGSVYYGYTF
CDR3nt: TGTGCCAGCAGTTTATCGGTGACAGGGTCAGTTTACTATGGCTACACCTTC

j_gene: TRBJ2-1
d_gene: -
v_gene: TRBV6-1
CDR3aa: CASSEVGLANNEQFF
CDR3nt: TGTGCCAGCAGTGAGGTTGGTCTAGCGAACAATGAGCAGTTCTTC

j_gene: TRBJ1-2
d_gene: -
v_gene: TRBV28
CDR3aa: CASSLVTKPPNYGYTF
CDR3nt: TGTGCCAGCAGTTTGGTGACTAAGCCTCCCAACTATGGCTACACCTTC

j_gene: TRBJ2-1
d_gene: -
v_gene: TRBV5-6
CDR3aa: CASSLSRRSGRNEQFF
CDR3nt: TGTGCCAGCAGCTTATCGAGGAGGTCTGGGCGTAATGAGCAGTTCTTC

j_gene: TRBJ1-1
d_gene: TRBD1
v_gene: TRBV28
CDR3aa: CASSSPAGQVLEAFF
CDR3nt: TGTGCCAGCAGTTCCCCAGCCGGACAGGTCCTTGAAGCTTTCTTT

j_gene: TRBJ1-1
d_gene: -
v_gene: TRBV7-2
CDR3aa: CASSLGGGGTEAFF
CDR3nt: TGTGCCAGCAGCTTAGGGGGAGGGGGCACTGAAGCTTTCTTT

j_gene: TRBJ1-1
d_gene: TRBD1
v_gene: TRBV19
CDR3aa: CASGTRLTGVNTEAFF
CDR3nt: TGTGCCAGTGGCACCAGGCTGACAGGGGTAAACACTGAAGCTTTCTTT

j_gene: TRBJ2-2
d_gene: -
v_gene: TRBV28
CDR3aa: CASSFDTGELFF
CDR3nt: TGTGCCAGCAGTTTCGACACCGGGGAGCTGTTTTTT

j_gene: TRBJ1-1
d_gene: TRBD1
v_gene: TRBV10-3
CDR3aa: CAISKDREAFF
CDR3nt: TGTGCCATCAGTAAGGACAGGGAAGCTTTCTTT